The present T cell receptor beta chain was sequenced within a study of cytomegalovirus exposure and HLA in healthy donors. Data came from immunoSEQ multiplex PCR; TCRdb stores just in-frame clones and leaves some out. The sample includes tens of thousands of clones, 85% of them seen just once. With 4 bases removed from V and 3 bases from J, the gap between germline ends came to 13 bases. The CDR3 extends over 14 amino acids. CDR1 is SGHRS, CDR2 YFSETQ, per germline. The receptor's source is a man aged 18 to 30 in good health and CMV-seropositive. The sample taken for sequencing was PBMCs. The chain combines TRBV5-1 with TRBJ1-2; maybe TRBD1 (5 bases). The CDR3 bases are TGCGCCAGCAGCCCCGCACAGGCTGACTATGGCTACACCTTC. Protein sequence: CASSPAQADYGYTF.